This entry concerns a single TCR beta chain. The antigen is unknown. The data are from a study of T cell responses to AZD1222 COVID-19 vaccine. Regarding the study as a whole: Nearly half of spike-specific TCRs reportedly target variant regions that are unmutated in the B.1.351 and B.1.1.7 variants.

Germline assignment: CDR1 SGHRS and CDR2 YFSETQ. V was shortened by 4 bases and J by 4 bases, with 8 bases between the two germline ends. This CDR3 contains 13 residues. Some clones are missing from TCRdb's copy, which holds only in-frame ones; the method was immunoSEQ multiplex PCR. The sample lists about 100,000 clones, around 87% occurring once. This chain links TRBV5-1 with TRBJ1-4, with D maybe TRBD1 (5 bases). The TCR sequence derives from an adult who received the AZD1222 COVID-19 vaccine. The sample here was peripheral blood, taken 28 days after the second AZD1222 dose. CDR3 loop: CASSQDNNEKLFF. DNA for the CDR3: TGCGCCAGCAGCCAGGACAATAATGAAAAACTGTTTTTT.